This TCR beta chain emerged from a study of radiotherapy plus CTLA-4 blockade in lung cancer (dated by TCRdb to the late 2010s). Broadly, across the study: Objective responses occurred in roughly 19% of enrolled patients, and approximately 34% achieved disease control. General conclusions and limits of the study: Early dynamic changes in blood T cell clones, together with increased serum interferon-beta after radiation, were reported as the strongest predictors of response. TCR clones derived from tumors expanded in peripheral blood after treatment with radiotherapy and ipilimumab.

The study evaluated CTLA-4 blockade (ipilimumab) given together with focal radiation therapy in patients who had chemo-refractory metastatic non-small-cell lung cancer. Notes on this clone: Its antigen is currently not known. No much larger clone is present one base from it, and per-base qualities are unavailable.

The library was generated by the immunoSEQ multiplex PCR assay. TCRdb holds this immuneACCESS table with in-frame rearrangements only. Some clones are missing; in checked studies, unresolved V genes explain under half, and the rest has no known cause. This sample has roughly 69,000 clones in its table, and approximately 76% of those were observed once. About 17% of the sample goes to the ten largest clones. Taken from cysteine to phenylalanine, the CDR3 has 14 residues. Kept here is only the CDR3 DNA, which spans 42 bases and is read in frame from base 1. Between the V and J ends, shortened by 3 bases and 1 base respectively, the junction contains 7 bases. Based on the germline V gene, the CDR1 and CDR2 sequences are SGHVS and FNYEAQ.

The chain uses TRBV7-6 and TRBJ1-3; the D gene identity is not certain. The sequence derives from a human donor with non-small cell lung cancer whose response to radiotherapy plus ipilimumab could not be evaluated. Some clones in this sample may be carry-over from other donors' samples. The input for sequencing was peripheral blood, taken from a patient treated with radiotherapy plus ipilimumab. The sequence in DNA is TGTGCCAGCAGCTTCTTGTCGTCTGGAAACACCATATATTTT. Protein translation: CASSFLSSGNTIYF.